Presented here are 23 T cell receptor beta chains from one specimen sequenced in a study of shared clonotypes between healthy human individuals. Assay used: immunoSEQ multiplex PCR; TCRdb lists only in-frame clones, some missing. Of approximately 340,000 clones in the sample, around 72% were seen once. The sequencing sample was made of memory CD4+ T cells sorted from blood. Subset specified: CD45RA-negative fraction. These receptors all come from a man aged 30 to 45 in good health.

The sample holds one count of this clone. The genes are TRBV19 and TRBJ2-7; D remains ambiguous. The CDR3 is made up of 14 amino acids. In germline, CDR1 is LNHDA, CDR2 SQIVND (reference sequence). The germline V and J ends were trimmed by 5 bases and 1 base, with 12 bases remaining between them. The CDR3 is CASSLRTNSYEQYF. The CDR3 nucleotides read TGTGCCAGTAGTCTCCGGACCAATTCCTACGAGCAGTACTTC.

The chain couples TRBV11-2 to TRBJ2-3; 9 bases fit TRBD1. From germline, CDR1 is SGHAT and CDR2 FQNNGV. V lost 2 bases, J lost 4 bases, and 4 bases stayed unmatched. The CDR3 totals 15 residues. The CDR3 region has the DNA TGTGCCAGCAGCTTAAACCGACAGGGGGCAGATACGCAGTATTTT. Residues: CASSLNRQGADTQYF.

The gene calls are TRBV28 and TRBJ2-7; tentative D call: TRBD1 (5 bases). Germline V gene lookup returns CDR1 MDHEN and CDR2 SYDVKM. Deletions cut 2 bases from V and 4 bases from J, with 15 bases between. This CDR3 is built from 15 residues. The CDR3 nucleotides are TGTGCCAGCAGTTTAGACAGTCTTAAGGTATACGAGCAGTACTTC. Its translation: CASSLDSLKVYEQYF.

The chain carries TRBV18 and TRBJ1-5; 8 positions agree with TRBD1. This CDR3 contains 17 residues. The J segment lost 5 bases and the V segment lost 4 bases, leaving 13 bases of the junction unmatched. Germline V gives CDR1 KGHSH, CDR2 LQKENI. CDR3 sequence reads: CASSLGQGGPYDQPQHF. The CDR3 DNA sequence: TGTGCCAGCTCACTAGGACAGGGAGGTCCGTACGATCAGCCCCAGCATTTT.

The rearrangement links TRBV28 to TRBJ2-7; weak D call: TRBD1 (6 bases). CDR3 length: 14 residues. V lost 7 bases, J lost 2 bases, and 15 bases lay in between. CDR1 and CDR2 from the germline V gene are MDHEN and SYDVKM. The DNA of the CDR3 is TGTGCCAGCACCGAAATACAGGGCACCTACGAGCAGTACTTC. Its protein is CASTEIQGTYEQYF.

This sequence joins TRBV6-1 and TRBJ2-1; perhaps TRBD2 as D (6 bases). The CDR3 runs to 15 residues. The ends were cut back, 0 bases at V and 15 bases at J, with 21 bases in the middle. Germline V CDR1 and CDR2: MNHNS, SASEGT. This chain's CDR3 is CASSEAPAGGEVRFF. The CDR3 DNA is TGTGCCAGCAGTGAAGCGCCGGCCGGCGGGGAAGTTAGGTTCTTC.

A few counts support this clone. This chain connects TRBV5-8 to TRBJ2-2; no firm D call. The V gene lost 0 bases and the J gene lost 5 bases, with 5 bases spanning the gap. Germline V CDR1 and CDR2: SGHTS, YDEGEE. The CDR3 length is 13 residues. In DNA, the CDR3 is TGTGCCAGCAGCTTGGATGGAACCGGGGAGCTGTTTTTT. Translating it yields CASSLDGTGELFF.

The chain is built from TRBV5-1 and TRBJ1-1, with D hard to call. CDR1 and CDR2 from the germline V gene are SGHRS and YFSETQ. The CDR3 is 15 amino acids. Trimming pared 4 bases from V and 1 base from J, leaving 14 bases between. The DNA for the CDR3 is TGCGCCAGCAGCCCCTCCGGGCCGGAGAACACTGAAGCTTTCTTT. It specifies CASSPSGPENTEAFF.

The V gene is TRBV7-8, the J gene TRBJ1-4; D call uncertain. Trimming stripped 4 bases from V and 3 bases from J, with 9 bases between. CDR1 is SGHVS and CDR2 is FQNEAQ in the germline V gene. The CDR3 is 14 residues long. As DNA, the CDR3 is TGTGCCAGCAGCTGGCGCTTTTCTAATGAAAAACTGTTTTTT. Translating it yields CASSWRFSNEKLFF.

The J gene is TRBJ1-1, the V gene TRBV9; D is undetermined. The germline V gene encodes CDR1 SGDLS and CDR2 YYNGEE. V lost 4 bases, J lost 1 base, and 11 bases lay in between. The CDR3 consists of 14 residues. CDR3 sequence: CASSSWTGNTEAFF. The CDR3 DNA is TGTGCCAGCAGCTCTTGGACGGGGAACACTGAAGCTTTCTTT. The full variable domain, with the rest looked up from reference TRBV9 and TRBJ1-1, is DSGVTQTPKHLITATGQRVTLRCSPRSGDLSVYWYQQSLDQGLQFLIQYYNGEERAKGNILERFSAQQFPDLHSELNLSSLELGDSALYFCASSSWTGNTEAFFGQGTRLTVV.

This clone has just a few counts. The chain couples TRBV27 to TRBJ2-7; D may be TRBD1 or TRBD2 (5 bases each). Trimming shortened V by 5 bases and J by 2 bases, and 13 bases separated the two germline ends. Looked up from germline, CDR1 is MNHEY and CDR2 is SMNVEV (reference sequence). The CDR3 loop spans 14 amino acids. The DNA for the CDR3 is TGTGCCAGCAGTCCCTCCGTGGGACCCTACGAGCAGTACTTC. It specifies CASSPSVGPYEQYF.

V gene TRBV19 combines with J gene TRBJ1-5; possibly TRBD1 for D (6 bases). The CDR3 is 15 amino acids. V was cut by 5 bases and J by 5 bases, with 16 bases left in between. Germline V gene lookup returns CDR1 LNHDA and CDR2 SQIVND (reference sequence). The CDR3 here is CASSLDSGADQPQHF. The CDR3 DNA follows: TGTGCCAGTAGTCTGGACAGTGGAGCAGATCAGCCCCAGCATTTT.

This clone was counted once. A junction boundary mismatches the germline segment, possibly from a read error. The same CDR3 arises from other DNA sequences in this sample as well. CDR3 loop: CASAKRAGGTDTQYF. The CDR3 region has the DNA TGTGCCAGCGCTAAGAGGGCAGGGGGCACAGATACACAGTATTTT. This chain connects TRBV2 to TRBJ2-3; 8 bases fit TRBD1. Germline CDR1 SNHLY, CDR2 FYNNEI. The CDR3 covers 15 residues.

The chain is built from TRBV10-3 and TRBJ1-1, with no clear D. There are 15 residues in the CDR3. Germline lookup yields CDR1 ENHRY and CDR2 SYGVKD. V lost 8 bases to trimming and J lost 5 bases, with 21 bases between them. Here the CDR3 reads CAIGSIRALGTEAFF. The DNA for the CDR3 is TGTGCCATCGGCAGTATACGGGCGCTGGGAACTGAAGCTTTCTTT.

The V and J genes are TRBV18 and TRBJ2-5, with D uncertain. CDR1 and CDR2 from the germline V gene are KGHSH and LQKENI. There are 13 residues in the CDR3. V shed 6 bases and J shed 1 base, with 9 bases lying between them. The CDR3 spells CASSVGPQETQYF. In DNA, the CDR3 is TGTGCCAGCTCCGTCGGTCCCCAAGAGACCCAGTACTTC.

The chain has TRBV7-2 and TRBJ2-1, with D possibly being TRBD1 (5 bases). Germline V CDR1 and CDR2: SGHTA, FQGNSA. The CDR3 totals 14 residues. V was cut by 6 bases and J by 6 bases, with 15 bases left in between. CDR3: CASRVTYQGNEQFF. The CDR3 region has the DNA TGTGCCAGCAGGGTTACCTATCAGGGCAATGAGCAGTTCTTC.

This clone came up many times. The V and J genes are TRBV2 and TRBJ2-2; 7 nucleotides match TRBD2. V dropped 0 bases and J dropped 16; count of bases not matched to a gene: 14. CDR1 and CDR2 from the germline V gene are SNHLY and FYNNEI. This CDR3 is 15 amino acids long. Here the CDR3 DNA reads TGTGCCAGCAGTGAAGCGCGGAGCGACGCGGGAGCCCCGTTTTTT. This codes for CASSEARSDAGAPFF.

V usage is TRBV11-2 and J usage is TRBJ1-2; TRBD1 matches 9 bases. The CDR3 has 15 residues. In germline, CDR1 is SGHAT, CDR2 FQNNGV. The trim removed 5 bases at V and 4 bases at J, leaving 8 bases unmatched. The DNA for the CDR3 is TGTGCCAGCAGCCCAGGGACAGGGCGTTCCTATGGCTACACCTTC. Translation gives CASSPGTGRSYGYTF.

This chain connects TRBV27 to TRBJ2-2; D gene ambiguous. Trimming took off 2 bases at V and 5 bases at J, with 12 bases between the two ends. Germline assignment: CDR1 MNHEY and CDR2 SMNVEV (reference sequence). The CDR3 is 15 amino acids. CDR3: CASSLAKGYTGELFF. The DNA for the CDR3 is TGTGCCAGCAGTTTAGCCAAGGGATATACCGGGGAGCTGTTTTTT.

The chain employs TRBV7-2 and TRBJ1-2; D uncertain. Trimming removed 6 bases from V and 4 bases from J, with 27 bases in between. Germline CDR1 and CDR2: SGHTA and FQGNSA. The CDR3 runs to 18 residues. CDR3 loop: CASSNPGVGVYLRYGYTF. The CDR3 nucleotides are TGTGCCAGCAGTAATCCCGGGGTTGGTGTGTATCTGCGCTATGGCTACACCTTC.

V is TRBV19 and J is TRBJ2-7; 8 nucleotides line up with TRBD1. The CDR3 has 15 amino acids. Germline V gives CDR1 LNHDA, CDR2 SQIVND (reference sequence). V dropped 2 bases and J dropped 3; count of bases not matched to a gene: 6. As DNA, the CDR3 is TGTGCCAGTAGTATAACAGGGGGAGCCGGCTACGAGCAGTACTTC. This gives the protein CASSITGGAGYEQYF.

V is TRBV7-9 and J is TRBJ1-1; D unclear. In germline, CDR1 is SEHNR, CDR2 FQNEAQ (reference sequence). The CDR3 is 14 residues long. Trimming stripped 1 base from V and 4 bases from J, with 10 bases between. The CDR3 DNA follows: TGTGCCAGCAGCTTAGAGGGATATTTCACTGAAGCTTTCTTT. Translated: CASSLEGYFTEAFF.

The chain couples TRBV28 to TRBJ1-5; a possible D gene is TRBD1 (5 bases). Germline V gene data show CDR1 as MDHEN and CDR2 as SYDVKM. The CDR3 contains 17 residues. The V and J ends lost 3 bases and 7 bases respectively, with 22 bases between them. CDR3 DNA sequence: TGTGCCAGCAGTTTGGTGCAGGGAGAATTTCTGGACCAGCCCCAGCATTTT. Translation gives CASSLVQGEFLDQPQHF.